These 20 T cell receptor beta chains share one sample of origin, sequenced in a study of identical twins. TCRdb redid the calling of the 5' RACE reads with MiXCR, one entry per CDR3 protein. This table has around 1.7 million distinct CDR3 sequences, around 33% appearing once. The sample consisted of cord blood. All receptors derive from a newborn girl in good health.

This clonotype was counted between two and nine times. The chain couples TRBV7-2 to TRBJ1-2; D is perhaps TRBD1 (5 bases). The V and J ends lost 1 base and 4 bases respectively, with 16 bases between them. CDR1 is SGHTA and CDR2 is FQGNSA in the germline V gene. The length of the CDR3 is 16 residues. The CDR3 spells CASSLDRNILFYGYTF. Here the CDR3 DNA reads TGTGCCAGCAGCTTAGACAGGAACATCTTATTCTATGGCTACACCTTC.

This clonotype was seen a handful of times. This chain uses TRBV3-1 with TRBJ2-3; 10 nucleotides agree with TRBD2. Per germline, CDR1 LGHDT and CDR2 YNNKEL (reference sequence). This CDR3 has 18 amino acids. V trimming: 2 bases; J trimming: 5 bases; junction bases outside the gene matches: 13. In nucleotides, the CDR3 is TGTGCCAGCAGCCAAAAGCCCTTCCTAGCGGGAGCGGTAGATACGCAGTATTTT. Its protein is CASSQKPFLAGAVDTQYF.

This clonotype was counted between two and nine times. The chain combines TRBV20-1 with TRBJ2-1, with TRBD2 identical over 14 bases. CDR1 and CDR2 (germline): DFQATT, SNEGSKA (reference sequence). The J segment lost 10 bases and the V segment lost 6 bases, leaving 5 bases of the junction unmatched. The length of the CDR3 is 13 residues. CDR3 nucleotides: TGCAGTGCCCCGGGACTAGCGGGAGCCGAGCAGTTCTTC. It yields the protein CSAPGLAGAEQFF.

The table lists this clonotype with a few counts. The chain employs TRBV2 and TRBJ2-4; TRBD1 agrees at 9 bases. Trimming took 8 bases from V and 7 from J; bases not matched to a gene: 9. This CDR3 contains 14 residues. Germline CDR1 is SNHLY and CDR2 is FYNNEI. CDR3 in DNA: TGTGCCAGCGGTCAAGGACAGGGGTTGAACATTCAGTACTTC. This translates into CASGQGQGLNIQYF.

This clonotype was observed at least ten times. J is TRBJ2-4 and V is TRBV3-1; a weak D match, TRBD1 (5 bases). The CDR3 runs 13 residues. Trimming removed 0 bases at V and 9 bases at J, with 9 bases between. Germline assignment: CDR1 LGHDT and CDR2 YNNKEL (reference sequence). The CDR3 DNA reads as TGTGCCAGCAGCCAAGATCCACAGGCCATTCAGTACTTC. Encoded protein: CASSQDPQAIQYF.

This clonotype was counted a few times. V is TRBV7-2 and J is TRBJ1-2; 9 positions match TRBD1. The CDR3 is 14 residues long. With 4 bases clipped from V and 6 bases from J, the junction kept 6 bases outside the gene matches. Germline assignment: CDR1 SGHTA and CDR2 FQGNSA. The CDR3 coding sequence is TGTACCAGCAGCTCCTACAGGGGGCGAAATGGCTACACCTTC. Translating it yields CTSSSYRGRNGYTF.

CDR3 sequence reads: CASSVAGTGHYEQYF. Here the CDR3 DNA reads TGCGCCAGCAGCGTGGCCGGGACAGGCCACTACGAGCAGTACTTC. V is TRBV5-1 and J is TRBJ2-7, with 8 bases fitting TRBD1. V lost 4 bases, J lost 3 bases, and 9 bases stayed unmatched. The germline CDR1 and CDR2 sequences are SGHRS and YFSETQ. This CDR3 is 15 amino acids long.

The chain links TRBV24-1 to TRBJ2-1, with 16 positions matching TRBD2. J gave up 4 bases and V 4 bases, and 3 bases lay outside the gene matches. Germline CDR1 is KGHDR and CDR2 is SFDVKD. The CDR3 is 17 amino acids. In nucleotides, the CDR3 is TGTGCCACCAGTGAGGGACTAGCGGGAGGGCGGTACAATGAGCAGTTCTTC. It is translated as CATSEGLAGGRYNEQFF.

This chain links TRBV4-1 with TRBJ1-6; D is unresolved. From germline, CDR1 is MGHRA and CDR2 YSYEKL. The CDR3 is 15 amino acids. V was clipped by 1 base and J by 7 bases, with 11 bases between them. The CDR3 here is CASSQVGLTNSPLHF. The DNA for the CDR3 is TGCGCCAGCAGCCAAGTTGGGCTGACAAATTCACCCCTCCACTTT.

This clonotype was counted a few times. Written as DNA, the CDR3 is TGTGCCAGCAGCCAGCGGACAGCCGACTCCTACAATGAGCAGTTCTTC. Amino acids: CASSQRTADSYNEQFF. J is TRBJ2-1 and V is TRBV11-3; perhaps TRBD1 as D (6 bases). CDR1 is SGHNT and CDR2 is YENEEA in the germline V gene. This CDR3 contains 16 residues. V was cut by 5 bases and J by 0 bases, with 14 bases left in between.

The chain joins TRBV6-2 or TRBV6-3 to TRBJ2-3, with 11 bases lining up with TRBD2. The CDR3 is 18 residues long. Germline V CDR1 and CDR2: MNHEY, SVGEGT. The ends lost 8 bases at V and 4 bases at J; junction bases unmatched: 17. Here the CDR3 reads CASGPAGFGGLAADTQYF. The CDR3 DNA is TGTGCCAGCGGGCCAGCGGGTTTCGGGGGACTAGCGGCAGATACGCAGTATTTT.

As regards this clonotype: Because the CDR3 is missing its conserved closing phenylalanine or tryptophan, this is likely a read error. This chain connects TRBV6-6 to TRBJ2-5; no clear D gene. Germline lookup yields CDR1 MNHNY and CDR2 SVGAGI (reference sequence). CDR3 size: 13 residues. V was shortened by 4 bases and J by 5 bases, with 11 bases between the two germline ends. The CDR3 sequence: CASSWASRETQYV. The CDR3 DNA is TGTGCCAGCAGTTGGGCCTCCAGGGAGACCCAGTACGTC.

This chain joins TRBV14 and TRBJ1-3; D might be TRBD1 (5 bases). CDR1 and CDR2 from the germline V gene are SGHDN and FVKESK. The CDR3 is made up of 17 amino acids. V gave up 1 base and J gave up 0 bases, with 13 bases separating them. CDR3 loop: CASSQAPGGYSGNTIYF. The CDR3, as DNA: TGTGCCAGCAGCCAAGCCCCCGGGGGGTACTCTGGAAACACCATATATTTT.

This clonotype was observed a single time. J is TRBJ2-3 and V is TRBV12-5, with 11 bases lining up with TRBD2. The CDR3 extends over 15 amino acids. Germline trimming cut 4 bases from V and 8 bases from J; bases unmatched to any gene: 8. Germline CDR1 LGHNT, CDR2 FRNRAP. The CDR3 loop reads CASGWQLAGAGTQYF. CDR3 DNA sequence: TGTGCTAGTGGTTGGCAACTAGCGGGAGCGGGTACGCAGTATTTT.

The chain has TRBV18 and TRBJ2-1; D uncertain. Trimming removed 3 bases from V and 2 bases from J, with 14 bases in between. CDR1 is KGHSH, CDR2 LQKENI, per germline. This CDR3 contains 16 residues. CDR3 sequence: CASSPGHAKAYNEQFF. In nucleotides, the CDR3 is TGTGCCAGCTCACCGGGCCACGCTAAGGCCTACAATGAGCAGTTCTTC.

This clonotype occurred a few times. This chain uses TRBV6-6 with TRBJ2-2, with D perhaps matching TRBD1 (6 bases). This CDR3 spans 15 amino acids. Deletions cut 6 bases from V and 0 bases from J, with 11 bases between. Germline V lookup: CDR1 MNHNY, CDR2 SVGAGI (reference sequence). CDR3 nucleotides: TGTGCCAGCAGGGGACACGGATCGAACACCGGGGAGCTGTTTTTT. Protein product: CASRGHGSNTGELFF.

In its sample, this clonotype was seen a few times. This chain uses TRBV27 with TRBJ1-3; tentatively, D is TRBD1 (5 bases). The germline V and J ends were trimmed by 4 bases and 1 base, with 5 bases remaining between them. The CDR3 is 13 amino acids. Germline lookup yields CDR1 MNHEY and CDR2 SMNVEV (reference sequence). CDR3 coding DNA: TGTGCCAGCAGTTCAGGGTCTGGAAACACCATATATTTT. Translating it yields CASSSGSGNTIYF.

The sample holds a few counts of this clonotype. This chain joins TRBV10-3 and TRBJ2-1; 9 bases fit TRBD2. V lost 6 bases to trimming and J lost 7 bases; unmatched junction nucleotides: 4. Germline lookup yields CDR1 ENHRY and CDR2 SYGVKD. The CDR3 covers 13 residues. Here the CDR3 reads CAIRGTSMNEQFF. The CDR3 bases are TGTGCCATCAGGGGGACTAGCATGAATGAGCAGTTCTTC.

The chain carries TRBV9 and TRBJ2-1; TRBD2 matches 12 bases. The CDR3 runs 14 residues. Trimming at V came to 6 bases and at J to 8 bases, leaving 6 bases not matched to a gene. Germline loops: CDR1 SGDLS, CDR2 YYNGEE. The CDR3, as DNA: TGTGCCAGCAATCCCCTAGCGGGAGGGGATGAGCAGTTCTTC. The encoded protein is CASNPLAGGDEQFF.

This clonotype showed up just a few times. The chain is built from TRBV20-1 and TRBJ2-7; D is perhaps TRBD2 (5 bases). V was shortened by 3 bases and J by 2 bases, with 20 bases between the two germline ends. Looked up from germline, CDR1 is DFQATT and CDR2 is SNEGSKA (reference sequence). The CDR3 has 16 amino acids. CDR3 sequence: CSASPLASSVTYEQYF. CDR3 in DNA: TGCAGTGCTAGCCCCCTTGCTAGCTCGGTAACCTACGAGCAGTACTTC.